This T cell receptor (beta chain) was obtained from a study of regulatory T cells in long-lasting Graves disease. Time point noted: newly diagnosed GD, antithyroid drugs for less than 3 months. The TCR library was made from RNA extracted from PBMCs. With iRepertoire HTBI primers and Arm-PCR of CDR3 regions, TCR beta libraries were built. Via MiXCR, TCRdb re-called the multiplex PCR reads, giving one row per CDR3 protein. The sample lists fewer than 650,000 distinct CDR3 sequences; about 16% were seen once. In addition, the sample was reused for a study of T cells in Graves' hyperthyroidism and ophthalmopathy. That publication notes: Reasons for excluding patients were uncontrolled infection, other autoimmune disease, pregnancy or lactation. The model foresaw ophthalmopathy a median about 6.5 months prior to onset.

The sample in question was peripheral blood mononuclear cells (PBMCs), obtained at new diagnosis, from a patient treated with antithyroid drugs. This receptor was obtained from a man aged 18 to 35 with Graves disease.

CDR3 sequence: CSALSGTSGRAYEQYF. The CDR3 DNA follows: TGCAGTGCTCTTTCTGGGACTAGCGGGAGGGCCTACGAGCAGTACTTC. The chain is built from TRBV20-1 and TRBJ2-7; 16 bases agree with TRBD2. CDR3 length equals 16 residues. Germline V gene sequence: CDR1 DFQATT, CDR2 SNEGSKA (reference sequence). V was pared by 5 bases and J by 2 bases, with 6 bases of the junction left unmatched.